The entry that follows covers one T cell receptor (beta chain) sequence. Germline V gene sequence: CDR1 SGHRS, CDR2 YFSETQ. V was clipped by 1 base and J by 7 bases; unmatched bases: 8. The CDR3 runs 16 residues. This entry is derived from a study of blood T cell repertoires in COVID-19. Study background: T cells, B-cell-depleted T cells, or PBMCs supplied cDNA or gDNA.

In the authors' methods: Reference gene primer amplification gave estimated nucleated cell counts. Sequencing was performed with immunoSEQ multiplex PCR; in TCRdb, only in-frame clones are kept and a portion is missing. The V and J calls and clone size are taken from that table; D and trimming were inferred from the DNA. This sample has approximately 150,000 clones, with roughly 80% found just once. V is TRBV5-1 and J is TRBJ2-1, with 10 bases matching TRBD2. This TCR derives from a man in his 70s who had recovered from COVID-19. The specimen was peripheral blood. CDR3 nucleotides: TGCGCCAGCAGCTTGTCCAGCGGGAGGGCCCATAATGAGCAGTTCTTC. Amino acids: CASSLSSGRAHNEQFF.